A selection of T cell receptor beta chains follows, all from one sample in a study of cytotoxic CD8 clonotypes in ibrutinib-treated CLL. Libraries were prepared by immunoSEQ multiplex PCR; TCRdb keeps only in-frame clonotypes and omits some of them. Of just over 65,000 clones listed, 68% are singletons. The sample in question was PBMCs, obtained after 12 months of ibrutinib treatment. All receptors derive from a human donor with chronic lymphocytic leukemia. Both conserved end residues are part of each CDR3. Each record gives: V gene, clone size, D gene, J gene, CDR3 protein, CDR3 DNA. The D gene is left open where the match is weak. The size field is filled for only some rows; it gives once, few, many or a size class.

v_call: TRBV10-1; clone_size: .; d_call: .; j_call: TRBJ1-5; cdr3_aa: CASSEANQPQHF; cdr3_nt: TGCGCCAGCAGTGAGGCCAATCAGCCCCAGCATTTT
v_call: TRBV29-1; clone_size: .; d_call: .; j_call: TRBJ2-5; cdr3_aa: CSVRGEETQYF; cdr3_nt: TGCAGCGTTCGAGGCGAAGAGACCCAGTACTTC
v_call: TRBV9; clone_size: .; d_call: .; j_call: TRBJ2-5; cdr3_aa: CASSVGAGQETQYF; cdr3_nt: TGTGCCAGCAGCGTAGGAGCAGGCCAAGAGACCCAGTACTTC
v_call: TRBV2; clone_size: .; d_call: .; j_call: TRBJ2-5; cdr3_aa: CASRSWQTQETQYF; cdr3_nt: TGTGCCAGCAGATCTTGGCAGACTCAAGAGACCCAGTACTTC
v_call: TRBV7-9; clone_size: few; d_call: .; j_call: TRBJ1-2; cdr3_aa: CASSLGAGQGPNYGYTF; cdr3_nt: TGTGCCAGCAGCTTAGGTGCCGGGCAGGGACCCAACTATGGCTACACCTTC
v_call: TRBV11-2; clone_size: once; d_call: .; j_call: TRBJ2-3; cdr3_aa: CASSFGPRLGGTDTQYF; cdr3_nt: TGTGCCAGCAGCTTCGGGCCCAGATTGGGGGGCACAGATACGCAGTATTTT
v_call: TRBV30; clone_size: .; d_call: .; j_call: TRBJ2-3; cdr3_aa: CASIRQGARVHAQYF; cdr3_nt: TGTGCCTCCATCCGGCAGGGAGCGAGGGTTCATGCGCAGTATTTT
v_call: TRBV6-5; clone_size: .; d_call: TRBD1; j_call: TRBJ2-2; cdr3_aa: CASSDRGSGELFF; cdr3_nt: TGTGCCAGCAGTGACAGGGGGTCCGGGGAGCTGTTTTTT
v_call: TRBV2; clone_size: once; d_call: .; j_call: TRBJ1-6; cdr3_aa: CASSPSTPGYNSPLHF; cdr3_nt: TGTGCCAGCAGCCCCAGTACGCCAGGGTATAATTCACCCCTCCACTTT
v_call: TRBV5-6; clone_size: once; d_call: TRBD1; j_call: TRBJ1-2; cdr3_aa: CASSAQTGGDRYGYTF; cdr3_nt: TGTGCCAGCAGCGCCCAGACAGGGGGCGATCGTTATGGCTACACCTTC
v_call: TRBV5-1; clone_size: .; d_call: .; j_call: TRBJ1-5; cdr3_aa: CASSFTADQPQHF; cdr3_nt: TGCGCCAGCAGCTTTACGGCAGATCAGCCCCAGCATTTT
v_call: TRBV7-2; clone_size: .; d_call: .; j_call: TRBJ1-1; cdr3_aa: CASSLVVWDEAFF; cdr3_nt: TGTGCCAGCAGCTTAGTTGTATGGGATGAAGCTTTCTTT
v_call: TRBV19; clone_size: .; d_call: .; j_call: TRBJ1-5; cdr3_aa: CASKSQGYQPQHF; cdr3_nt: TGTGCCAGCAAATCACAGGGATATCAGCCCCAGCATTTT
v_call: TRBV18; clone_size: .; d_call: .; j_call: TRBJ1-6; cdr3_aa: CASSPDPGSGNSPLHF; cdr3_nt: TGTGCCAGCTCACCAGACCCGGGAAGCGGGAATTCACCCCTCCACTTT
v_call: TRBV19; clone_size: .; d_call: .; j_call: TRBJ2-1; cdr3_aa: CASSIDGQVVRFF; cdr3_nt: TGTGCCAGTAGTATTGACGGGCAGGTGGTAAGGTTCTTC
v_call: TRBV19; clone_size: .; d_call: .; j_call: TRBJ2-7; cdr3_aa: CASSGSLGTYEQYF; cdr3_nt: TGTGCCAGTAGTGGCAGCCTGGGGACCTACGAGCAGTACTTC
v_call: TRBV5-4; clone_size: .; d_call: TRBD1; j_call: TRBJ1-2; cdr3_aa: CASSPGQGRYGYTF; cdr3_nt: TGTGCCAGCAGCCCGGGACAGGGCCGCTATGGCTACACCTTC
v_call: TRBV7-8; clone_size: .; d_call: TRBD1; j_call: TRBJ1-2; cdr3_aa: CASSLLTGTGTYGYTF; cdr3_nt: TGTGCCAGCAGCTTATTAACCGGGACAGGGACATATGGCTACACCTTC
v_call: TRBV6-1; clone_size: .; d_call: .; j_call: TRBJ2-5; cdr3_aa: CASSEQGGETQYF; cdr3_nt: TGTGCCAGCAGTGAACAGGGCGGGGAGACCCAGTACTTC
v_call: TRBV6-6; clone_size: .; d_call: TRBD1; j_call: TRBJ1-2; cdr3_aa: CASTPGQGYGYTF; cdr3_nt: TGTGCCAGCACTCCGGGACAGGGCTATGGCTACACCTTC
v_call: TRBV14; clone_size: few; d_call: TRBD1; j_call: TRBJ1-1; cdr3_aa: CASSQWTGQWTEAFF; cdr3_nt: TGTGCCAGCAGCCAGTGGACAGGGCAATGGACTGAAGCTTTCTTT
v_call: TRBV5-4; clone_size: few; d_call: .; j_call: TRBJ1-5; cdr3_aa: CASSFWSGGRLRQPQHF; cdr3_nt: TGTGCCAGCAGCTTCTGGTCCGGAGGGCGATTAAGGCAGCCCCAGCATTTT
v_call: TRBV30; clone_size: .; d_call: .; j_call: TRBJ1-5; cdr3_aa: CAWSVSVGGNQPQHF; cdr3_nt: TGTGCCTGGAGTGTATCCGTGGGGGGCAATCAGCCCCAGCATTTT
v_call: TRBV9; clone_size: .; d_call: .; j_call: TRBJ2-1; cdr3_aa: CASSVAGDPYNEQFF; cdr3_nt: TGTGCCAGCAGCGTAGCAGGGGACCCGTACAATGAGCAGTTCTTC
v_call: TRBV18; clone_size: .; d_call: TRBD2; j_call: TRBJ2-3; cdr3_aa: CASSLGRARDPSTDTQYF; cdr3_nt: TGTGCCAGCTCTCTCGGGAGGGCCCGGGACCCTAGCACAGATACGCAGTATTTT
v_call: TRBV30; clone_size: .; d_call: .; j_call: TRBJ1-1; cdr3_aa: CAWSVMHTEAFF; cdr3_nt: TGTGCCTGGAGTGTAATGCACACTGAAGCTTTCTTT
v_call: TRBV9; clone_size: once; d_call: TRBD1; j_call: TRBJ2-7; cdr3_aa: CASSPGTGSSSYEQYF; cdr3_nt: TGTGCCAGCAGCCCCGGGACAGGGTCTAGCTCCTACGAGCAGTACTTC
v_call: TRBV6-6; clone_size: .; d_call: .; j_call: TRBJ1-5; cdr3_aa: CASKGHSSNQPQHF; cdr3_nt: TGTGCCAGCAAAGGGCACTCTAGCAATCAGCCCCAGCATTTT
v_call: TRBV12-5; clone_size: .; d_call: TRBD1; j_call: TRBJ2-7; cdr3_aa: CASGETGTGASYEQYF; cdr3_nt: TGTGCTAGTGGTGAAACCGGGACAGGGGCCTCCTACGAGCAGTACTTC
v_call: TRBV5-6; clone_size: .; d_call: .; j_call: TRBJ2-2; cdr3_aa: CASSLTTGELFF; cdr3_nt: TGTGCCAGCAGCTTGACGACCGGGGAGCTGTTTTTT
v_call: TRBV10-2; clone_size: .; d_call: TRBD1; j_call: TRBJ1-2; cdr3_aa: CASSEGQGDGYTF; cdr3_nt: TGCGCCAGCAGTGAAGGACAGGGGGATGGCTACACCTTC
v_call: TRBV7-2; clone_size: .; d_call: .; j_call: TRBJ1-2; cdr3_aa: CASSSGDPAIYGYTF; cdr3_nt: TGTGCCAGCAGCTCAGGCGACCCAGCCATCTATGGCTACACCTTC
v_call: TRBV27; clone_size: .; d_call: TRBD2; j_call: TRBJ2-3; cdr3_aa: CASRRGVAGGRGTDTQYF; cdr3_nt: TGTGCCAGCAGGCGTGGAGTAGCGGGGGGGCGCGGCACAGATACGCAGTATTTT
v_call: TRBV6-6; clone_size: few; d_call: TRBD2; j_call: TRBJ2-3; cdr3_aa: CASGGTYTDTQYF; cdr3_nt: TGTGCGAGCGGGGGGACCTACACAGATACGCAGTATTTT
v_call: TRBV6-4; clone_size: .; d_call: .; j_call: TRBJ2-5; cdr3_aa: CASAVGPQETQYF; cdr3_nt: TGTGCCAGCGCCGTGGGGCCGCAAGAGACCCAGTACTTC
v_call: TRBV27; clone_size: .; d_call: TRBD1; j_call: TRBJ2-3; cdr3_aa: CASTPRNRGLNTDTQYF; cdr3_nt: TGTGCCAGCACCCCCCGGAACAGGGGGTTAAACACAGATACGCAGTATTTT
v_call: TRBV7-2; clone_size: few; d_call: TRBD1; j_call: TRBJ1-2; cdr3_aa: CASSISPGTGDGYTF; cdr3_nt: TGTGCCAGCAGCATCTCTCCCGGGACAGGGGATGGCTACACCTTC
v_call: TRBV5-5; clone_size: .; d_call: .; j_call: TRBJ2-1; cdr3_aa: CASSLGRIESNEQFF; cdr3_nt: TGTGCCAGCAGCTTGGGAAGGATTGAATCCAATGAGCAGTTCTTC
v_call: TRBV4-3; clone_size: .; d_call: .; j_call: TRBJ1-1; cdr3_aa: CASSQETVNTEAFF; cdr3_nt: TGCGCCAGCAGCCAAGAGACAGTAAACACTGAAGCTTTCTTT
v_call: TRBV5-1; clone_size: .; d_call: .; j_call: TRBJ1-1; cdr3_aa: CASSLGGVDGTEAFF; cdr3_nt: TGCGCCAGCAGCTTGGGGGGCGTGGATGGCACTGAAGCTTTCTTT
v_call: TRBV2; clone_size: .; d_call: .; j_call: TRBJ2-7; cdr3_aa: CASTGDSVTYEQYF; cdr3_nt: TGTGCCAGCACGGGGGACAGTGTTACCTACGAGCAGTACTTC
v_call: TRBV6-1; clone_size: .; d_call: .; j_call: TRBJ1-3; cdr3_aa: CASSESGISGNTIYF; cdr3_nt: TGTGCCAGCAGTGAATCGGGCATCTCTGGAAACACCATATATTTT
v_call: TRBV27; clone_size: .; d_call: .; j_call: TRBJ1-4; cdr3_aa: CASSFGGGGEKLFF; cdr3_nt: TGTGCCAGCAGTTTCGGGGGCGGGGGAGAAAAACTGTTTTTT